The 26 T cell receptor beta chains below come from one sample, sequenced in a study of human CD8 memory T cell subsets. UMI-labeled 5' RACE produced the TCR beta libraries. TCRdb re-called the 5' RACE reads and catalogs CDR3 proteins one per entry, DNA excluded. The sample holds a few thousand distinct CDR3 sequences. The specimen was CD8+ effector memory T cells (TEM) sorted from PBMCs. Stated subset: effector memory CD8 T cells, CCR7- CD45RO+ CD95+. The receptors here all came from a human donor in good health.

The gene calls are TRBV11-1 and TRBJ2-7; the D gene TCRdb calls, TRBD1, cannot be checked with no DNA. The CDR3 totals 13 residues. CDR1 and CDR2 (germline): SGHAT, FQDESV (reference sequence). The CDR3 region is CASRSGRGYEQYF.

V is TRBV4-1 and J is TRBJ1-2; TCRdb picks TRBD1, but there is no DNA to check that call. CDR1 and CDR2 from the germline V gene are MGHRA and YSYEKL. CDR3 length equals 16 residues. This CDR3 is CASSQEIAGGVYGYTF.

The chain joins TRBV5-1 to TRBJ1-1. The CDR3 extends over 14 amino acids. Germline-derived CDR1 and CDR2 are SGHRS and YFSETQ. CDR3: CASSYRGPNTEAFF.

The V and J genes are TRBV6-2 or TRBV6-3 and TRBJ2-6. CDR3 length equals 15 residues. In germline, CDR1 is MNHEY, CDR2 SVGEGT. This CDR3 reads CASSKQGSGANVLTF.

J is TRBJ2-3 and V is TRBV13; the D call of TRBD1 rests on TCRdb alone, since no DNA is present to check it. This CDR3 is 16 amino acids long. From germline, CDR1 is PRHDT and CDR2 FYEKMQ (reference sequence). The CDR3 sequence is CASSLGTSGGTDTQYF.

The chain has TRBV7-3 and TRBJ2-7. The CDR3 length is 12 residues. CDR1 is SGHTA and CDR2 is FQGTGA in the germline V gene. The CDR3: CASSLRAYEQYF.

Its frequency marks this clonotype as medium-sized (0.01 to 0.1%). This chain joins TRBV28 and TRBJ2-7; checking the TCRdb D call of TRBD1 is not possible without DNA. This CDR3 has 14 residues. Germline CDR1 MDHEN, CDR2 SYDVKM. CDR3 sequence reads: CASSLAGAGYEQYF.

The rearrangement uses TRBV12-3 or TRBV12-4 and TRBJ1-1. This CDR3 comprises 13 residues. This CDR3 is CASSSTENTEAFF.

The J gene is TRBJ2-3, the V gene TRBV7-3; TCRdb gives TRBD2 as the D gene, but with no DNA this cannot be confirmed. Looked up from germline, CDR1 is SGHTA and CDR2 is FQGTGA. The CDR3 totals 15 residues. The CDR3 protein is CASRASGRTTDTQYF.

The chain joins TRBV27 to TRBJ2-3; TCRdb proposes TRBD1, but this gene call is untestable without DNA. CDR3 size: 14 residues. CDR1 and CDR2 (germline): MNHEY, SMNVEV (reference sequence). The CDR3 spells CASQSGLATDTQYF.

The chain employs TRBV6-1 and TRBJ2-5; TCRdb calls TRBD1, which cannot be checked without DNA. There are 18 residues in the CDR3. Per germline, CDR1 MNHNS and CDR2 SASEGT. The CDR3 loop reads CASSEDVGSGSYQETQYF.

This chain connects TRBV2 to TRBJ1-1. Germline V CDR1 and CDR2: SNHLY, FYNNEI. There are 12 residues in the CDR3. The CDR3 here is CARLMRNTEAFF.

V gene TRBV5-1 combines with J gene TRBJ2-7; the D call from TCRdb, TRBD1, cannot be confirmed without DNA. CDR1 is SGHRS, CDR2 YFSETQ, per germline. The CDR3 is 14 residues long. CDR3 amino acids: CASSLPGGDGEQYF.

This rearrangement joins TRBV5-1 to TRBJ2-5. CDR1 is SGHRS, CDR2 YFSETQ, per germline. This CDR3 spans 13 amino acids. This CDR3 is CASSLALAETQYF.

This chain uses TRBV29-1 with TRBJ1-1; the TCRdb call, TRBD1, lacks DNA for checking. The length of the CDR3 is 14 residues. Germline assignment: CDR1 SQVTM and CDR2 ANQGSEA. The CDR3 spells CSVNLSGQGTEAFF.

This chain links TRBV5-1 with TRBJ2-3; absent DNA, TCRdb's TRBD2 call cannot be checked. This CDR3 is built from 17 residues. Per germline, CDR1 SGHRS and CDR2 YFSETQ. The CDR3 reads CASSPALTSFRTDTQYF.

J is TRBJ1-4 and V is TRBV5-5; with no DNA, the TCRdb D assignment of TRBD1 cannot be verified. Germline CDR1 and CDR2: SGHKS and YYEKEE (reference sequence). CDR3 size: 14 residues. CDR3 loop: CASSLPGGGEKLFF.

The chain recombines TRBV28 with TRBJ2-3; absent DNA, TCRdb's TRBD2 call cannot be checked. Germline V gives CDR1 MDHEN, CDR2 SYDVKM. This CDR3 is 18 amino acids long. The CDR3 protein is CASSPQLGLEYSTDTQYF.

This sequence joins TRBV20-1 and TRBJ2-7. The CDR3 runs 14 residues. Germline CDR1 reads DFQATT; CDR2 reads SNEGSKA (reference sequence). CDR3 region: CSARAGGDFYEQYF.

The genes are TRBV13 and TRBJ2-7; the TCRdb D gene call, TRBD1, has no DNA to confirm it. Germline loops: CDR1 PRHDT, CDR2 FYEKMQ (reference sequence). The CDR3 is 16 amino acids. The CDR3: CASSLALGQMENEQYF.

The CDR3 protein is CASSDPGQGVYEQYF. The genes are TRBV10-2 and TRBJ2-7; TCRdb indicates TRBD1, and absent DNA this call remains unverified. Germline CDR1 and CDR2: WSHSY and SAAADI. This CDR3 comprises 15 residues.

This chain uses TRBV7-3 with TRBJ2-1; the TCRdb D gene call, TRBD2, has no DNA to confirm it. CDR1 is SGHTA and CDR2 is FQGTGA in the germline V gene. The CDR3 loop spans 14 amino acids. The CDR3 is CASSPLPFGNEQFF.

This clonotype is identified as medium-sized (0.01 to 0.1%) from frequency. This rearrangement joins TRBV28 to TRBJ1-5. The CDR3 sequence is 16 residues long. From germline, CDR1 is MDHEN and CDR2 SYDVKM. The CDR3 sequence: CASSFPRTDSNQPQHF.

The chain couples TRBV7-9 to TRBJ2-7; the TRBD2 assignment by TCRdb is unverifiable without DNA. Germline CDR1 reads SEHNR; CDR2 reads FQNEAQ (reference sequence). This CDR3 is 12 amino acids long. The CDR3 sequence is CASSLGPLEQYF.

The V gene is TRBV7-8, the J gene TRBJ1-1; there is no DNA to check the TCRdb D call of TRBD1. The CDR3 loop spans 15 amino acids. Germline V gene lookup returns CDR1 SGHVS and CDR2 FQNEAQ. The CDR3: CASSPGGTGNTEAFF.

The J gene is TRBJ2-7, the V gene TRBV27; TCRdb designates TRBD2, a call that cannot be tested without DNA. Germline-derived CDR1 and CDR2 are MNHEY and SMNVEV (reference sequence). The length of the CDR3 is 15 residues. CDR3 sequence: CASSLSAGNSYEQYF.